This T cell receptor (beta chain) was identified in a study of blood T cell repertoires in COVID-19. In the study overall: From the United States, Italy and Spain came samples of acute and convalescent COVID-19. In each case, the material was cDNA or gDNA derived from T cells, B-cell-depleted T cells, or PBMCs.

Per the authors' pipeline: Quantification of nucleated cells was approximated via reference gene primer amplification. Only in-frame clones appear in the TCRdb table, and some are missing; sequencing was by immunoSEQ multiplex PCR. V, J and clone size are those of that table, while D and trimming were read from the DNA. The sample shows about 210,000 clones, approximately 80% of them seen only once. The sample consisted of peripheral blood. This clonotype originated in a man aged 50-59 years with active or convalescent COVID-19.

The chain's CDR3 is CASFSPGGPGADTQYF. The CDR3, as DNA: TGTGCCAGCTTCAGTCCGGGAGGGCCGGGGGCAGATACGCAGTATTTT. The V and J genes are TRBV28 and TRBJ2-3; 8 nucleotides agree with TRBD2. Germline CDR1 and CDR2: MDHEN and SYDVKM. The CDR3 has 16 amino acids. V was clipped by 8 bases and J by 4 bases; unmatched bases: 14.